The rows below give T cell receptor beta chains drawn from one sample of a study of cytomegalovirus exposure and HLA in healthy donors. Clones were read by immunoSEQ multiplex PCR, and TCRdb kept only the in-frame ones, dropping some. The sample holds 65,000 to 70,000 clones, less than 75% seen once. The sample was PBMCs. The receptors stem from a woman aged 25-40 years in good health and CMV-seronegative. CDR3s include the opening cysteine and the closing phenylalanine or tryptophan. D genes are given only for firm matches. Some rows mark clone size as missing; the rest say once, few, many or name a class of expanded clone.

abundance,j_gene,v_gene,d_gene,CDR3nt,CDR3aa
-,TRBJ2-5,TRBV4-2,TRBD2,TGTGCCAGCAGCCAAGGGGGAGTAGCGGGGCCTAGGGAGACCCAGTACTTC,CASSQGGVAGPRETQYF
-,TRBJ2-5,TRBV4-1,TRBD2,TGCGCCAGCAGCCAAGTACTAGCGGGGGGGCCCCGAGAGACCCAGTACTTC,CASSQVLAGGPRETQYF
-,TRBJ2-7,TRBV6-1,TRBD1,TGTGCCAGCAGTGAAGGGACAGGGGAACACGAGCAGTACTTC,CASSEGTGEHEQYF
-,TRBJ2-3,TRBV7-2,TRBD2,TGTGCCAGTAGACTAGCGGGGGGGCAGGCGCAGTATTTT,CASRLAGGQAQYF
-,TRBJ1-2,TRBV7-2,-,TGTGCCAGCAGCCCTGACAAGAGCTATGGCTACACCTTC,CASSPDKSYGYTF
once,TRBJ1-1,TRBV28,-,TGTGGCAGCGGGGGCCCCTGGAACACTGAAGCTTTCTTT,CGSGGPWNTEAFF
once,TRBJ1-6,TRBV29-1,-,TGCAGCGTACGACAGTCTAATTCACCCCTCCACTTT,CSVRQSNSPLHF
once,TRBJ1-5,TRBV2,-,TGTGCCAGCAGACGCGACAGTGTTTACAATCAGCCCCAGCATTTT,CASRRDSVYNQPQHF
-,TRBJ1-1,TRBV18,-,TGTGCCAGCTCACCAGAACGGACAGCGACGACTGAAGCTTTCTTT,CASSPERTATTEAFF
few,TRBJ1-1,TRBV7-9,-,TGTGCCAGCAGCTTAACGGCAGGGAAACGATGGTGGAACACTGAAGCTTTCTTT,CASSLTAGKRWWNTEAFF
-,TRBJ1-5,TRBV9,-,TGTGCCAGCAGCTCTGGAGGACAGTACAATCAGCCCCAGCATTTT,CASSSGGQYNQPQHF
once,TRBJ1-5,TRBV30,-,TGTGCCTGGAGTGTAACGCTAAATCAGCCCCAGCATTTT,CAWSVTLNQPQHF
once,TRBJ1-4,TRBV18,-,TGTGCCAGCTCCGCTACAACTAATGAAAAACTGTTTTTT,CASSATTNEKLFF
-,TRBJ2-7,TRBV4-3,-,TGCGCCAGCAGCCAAGTACAGGGTCCCTACGAGCAGTACTTC,CASSQVQGPYEQYF
few,TRBJ1-4,TRBV27,-,TGTGCCAGCAGTTTAGGGCGGAGGAGGGAAAAACTGTTTTTT,CASSLGRRREKLFF
-,TRBJ1-1,TRBV29-1,TRBD1,TGCAGCGTTGATCGAGGACAGGGGGCTGCTGAAGCTTTCTTT,CSVDRGQGAAEAFF